This T cell receptor (beta chain) was found in a study of OX40 agonist ivuxolimab in advanced cancers. This table comes from immunoSEQ multiplex PCR, and its TCRdb copy is limited to in-frame clones, with some not included. The sample lists about 55,000 clones, almost 90% occurring once. Germline lookup yields CDR1 MNHEY and CDR2 SVGAGI. V lost 8 bases to trimming and J lost 2 bases, with 16 bases between them. This CDR3 comprises 15 residues. The chain links TRBV6-5 to TRBJ1-5; D is uncertain. The starting material was CD4+ or CD8+ T cells sorted from blood, obtained in a trial of the OX40 agonist ivuxolimab. This TCR came from an adult with an advanced solid tumor such as melanoma, head and neck, liver or kidney cancer. The CDR3 coding sequence is TGTGCCAGCGCTATCGGACCCTCGGGCAATCAGCCCCAGCATTTT. Amino acids: CASAIGPSGNQPQHF.